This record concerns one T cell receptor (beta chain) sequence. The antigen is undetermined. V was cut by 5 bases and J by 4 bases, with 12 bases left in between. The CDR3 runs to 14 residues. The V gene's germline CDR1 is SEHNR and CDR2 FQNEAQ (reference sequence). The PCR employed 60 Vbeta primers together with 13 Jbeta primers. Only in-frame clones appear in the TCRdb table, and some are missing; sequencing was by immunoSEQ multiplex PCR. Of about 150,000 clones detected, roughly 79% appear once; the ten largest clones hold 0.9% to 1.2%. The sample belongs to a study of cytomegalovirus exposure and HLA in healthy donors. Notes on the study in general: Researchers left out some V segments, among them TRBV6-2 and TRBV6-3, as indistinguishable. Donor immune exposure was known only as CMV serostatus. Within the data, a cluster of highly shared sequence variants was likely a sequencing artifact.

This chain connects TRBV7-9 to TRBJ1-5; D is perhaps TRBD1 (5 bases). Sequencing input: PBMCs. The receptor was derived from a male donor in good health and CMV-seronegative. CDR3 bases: TGTGCCAGCAGCGATCAGGGTATTAATCAGCCCCAGCATTTT. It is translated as CASSDQGINQPQHF.